Listed below are T cell receptor beta chains from one sample, sequenced in a study of CD8+CD57+ T cells in acquired aplastic anemia. One entry per CDR3 protein results from TCRdb running MiXCR on the reads. Found here are some 47,000 distinct CDR3 sequences, about 73% of them singletons; the top ten hold 30% to 40%. Source material: sorted CD4+, CD8+, or CD8+CD57+ T cells (not recorded which) from PBMCs. The receptors were sampled from a human donor in good health, serving as a control. Each CDR3 is given with its conserved first and last residue. D genes are given only for firm matches. Clone size is shown for a subset of rows, as once, few, many or a class of expanded clone.

cdr3_aa cdr3_nt j_call clone_size d_call v_call
CASSISVLAGSSCNEQFF TGTGCCAGTAGTATATCTGTCCTAGCGGGGAGCTCCTGCAATGAGCAGTTCTTC TRBJ2-1 - TRBD2 TRBV19
CASSEKEYSEQFF TGTGCCAGCAGTGAGAAGGAGTACAGTGAGCAGTTCTTC TRBJ2-1 - - TRBV6-4
CATSSGRGYDNEQFF TGTGCCACCTCTAGCGGCAGGGGATACGACAATGAGCAGTTCTTC TRBJ2-1 few - TRBV24-1
CASSKTGRETQYF TGTGCCAGCAGCAAGACAGGGCGGGAGACCCAGTACTTC TRBJ2-5 - TRBD1 TRBV2
CASSAGNYGYTF TGTGCCAGCAGTGCGGGGAACTATGGCTACACCTTC TRBJ1-2 few - TRBV25-1
CASSLGQRYEQYF TGTGCCAGCAGCTTGGGACAGAGGTACGAGCAGTACTTC TRBJ2-7 once TRBD1 TRBV7-2
CASSLADSGQGMKSPLHF TGTGCCAGCAGCTTAGCGGATAGCGGACAGGGGATGAAGTCACCCCTCCACTTT TRBJ1-6 few TRBD1 TRBV11-1
CATASEGLEYF TGTGCCACCGCTAGTGAGGGCCTCGAGTACTTC TRBJ2-7 - - TRBV10-3
CASSPGQGLFEEKLFF TGTGCCAGTTCGCCGGGACAGGGGCTCTTTGAGGAAAAACTGTTTTTT TRBJ1-4 few TRBD1 TRBV19
CATRTGNQGTEAFF TGTGCCACCCGCACAGGGAACCAGGGGACTGAAGCTTTCTTT TRBJ1-1 - - TRBV15
CASSPGGGHQPQHF TGTGCCAGTTCACCAGGGGGGGGGCATCAGCCCCAGCATTTT TRBJ1-5 - TRBD1 TRBV19
CSALAPTGANVLTF TGCAGCGCCCTAGCCCCGACCGGGGCCAACGTCCTGACTTTC TRBJ2-6 few - TRBV29-1
CASSTGTSGNNEQFF TGTGCCAGCAGTACCGGGACTAGCGGAAACAATGAGCAGTTCTTC TRBJ2-1 - TRBD2 TRBV2
CASSIRGGRVQPQHF TGTGCCAGTAGTATCCGAGGGGGTAGGGTTCAGCCCCAGCATTTT TRBJ1-5 - - TRBV19
CASSPMLSSGGDYNEQFF TGTGCCAGCAGCCCCATGTTGAGTAGCGGGGGGGATTACAATGAGCAGTTCTTC TRBJ2-1 - TRBD2 TRBV3-1
CASSLKTGTFDGYTF TGTGCCAGCAGCTTGAAGACAGGGACCTTCGATGGCTACACCTTC TRBJ1-2 - TRBD1 TRBV7-3
CASRLPGTGVSQYF TGTGCCAGCAGGTTGCCAGGGACAGGGGTGAGCCAGTACTTC TRBJ2-5 - TRBD1 TRBV2
CAISDSRTGGGSNQPQHF TGTGCCATCAGTGACTCCAGGACAGGGGGCGGTAGCAATCAACCCCAGCATTTT TRBJ1-5 - TRBD1 TRBV10-3
CASSATGRETQYF TGTGCCAGCAGCGCGACAGGGAGGGAGACCCAGTACTTC TRBJ2-5 - - TRBV9
CAISGQVEETQYF TGTGCCATCAGTGGGCAGGTTGAAGAGACCCAGTACTTC TRBJ2-5 - - TRBV10-3
CASSIRRVEGYTF TGTGCCAGTAGTATACGCAGGGTTGAGGGCTACACCTTC TRBJ1-2 - - TRBV19
CATSRPQTGLGEAFF TGTGCCACCAGCAGACCCCAAACAGGGCTGGGTGAAGCTTTCTTT TRBJ1-1 - - TRBV15
CASSSGTGPYEQYF TGCGCCAGCAGCTCCGGGACAGGGCCCTACGAGCAGTACTTC TRBJ2-7 - TRBD1 TRBV5-1
CASSYSGTSNEQFF TGTGCCAGCAGTTACTCGGGTACCTCCAATGAGCAGTTCTTC TRBJ2-1 many - TRBV6-5
CASSPHGQLANYGHTF TGTGCCAGCAGTCCCCATGGACAGTTAGCTAACTATGGCCACACCTTC TRBJ1-2 - - TRBV25-1
CASRVGTGGSGNTIYF TGCGCCAGCAGAGTAGGGACAGGGGGCTCTGGAAACACCATATATTTT TRBJ1-3 - TRBD1 TRBV10-1
CASSQEDGHPYGYTF TGTGCCAGCAGCCAAGAAGATGGACACCCCTATGGCTACACCTTC TRBJ1-2 - - TRBV4-2
CASSLEGSGNTIYF TGTGCCAGCAGCTTAGAGGGCTCTGGAAACACCATATATTTT TRBJ1-3 many - TRBV13
CAGSEWGTGGTQYF TGTGCCGGCAGTGAATGGGGGACTGGCGGGACCCAGTACTTC TRBJ2-5 - - TRBV25-1
CSVRDSNYNEQFF TGCAGCGTTCGTGACAGTAACTACAATGAGCAGTTCTTC TRBJ2-1 - - TRBV29-1
CASSYPRDGSYNEQFF TGTGCCAGCAGCTACCCCCGGGACGGCTCCTACAATGAGCAGTTCTTC TRBJ2-1 many - TRBV7-3
CASTERENTGELFF TGTGCCAGCACCGAGCGGGAGAACACCGGGGAGCTGTTTTTT TRBJ2-2 many TRBD2 TRBV30
CASKRGQGAREQYF TGTGCCAGTAAGAGGGGACAGGGGGCGCGCGAGCAGTACTTC TRBJ2-7 - TRBD1 TRBV19
CASSLSRTADGQYF TGTGCCAGCAGCTTAAGCCGGACAGCGGACGGGCAGTACTTC TRBJ2-7 - - TRBV7-9
CATQRSGSTDTQYF TGTGCCACCCAACGGAGCGGGAGCACAGATACGCAGTATTTT TRBJ2-3 once - TRBV10-3
CAVALPNGGGPTDTQYF TGTGCCGTCGCCCTTCCCAATGGGGGAGGGCCTACAGATACGCAGTATTTT TRBJ2-3 - TRBD2 TRBV24-1
CASSFDRALAKNIQYF TGTGCCAGCAGCTTTGACAGGGCTCTAGCCAAAAACATTCAGTACTTC TRBJ2-4 once TRBD1 TRBV11-2
CASSYLGNTIYF TGTGCCAGCAGTTACTTGGGGAACACCATATATTTT TRBJ1-3 few - TRBV6-5
CASHLSPSGNTIYF TGTGCCAGCCACCTTTCCCCCTCTGGAAACACCATATATTTT TRBJ1-3 once - TRBV2
CASTASTGSYGYTF TGTGCCAGCACCGCCTCGACAGGGAGCTATGGCTACACCTTC TRBJ1-2 - TRBD1 TRBV7-9
CASKGGPPYEQYF TGTGCCAGTAAGGGGGGACCTCCCTACGAGCAGTACTTC TRBJ2-7 - - TRBV19
CATSRESDREYWDYGYTF TGTGCCACCAGCAGAGAGTCGGACAGGGAGTACTGGGACTATGGCTACACCTTC TRBJ1-2 - TRBD1 TRBV15
CASSARGPREQYF TGTGCCAGCAGCGCCCGTGGGCCTCGAGAGCAGTACTTC TRBJ2-7 - - TRBV7-8
CASSLVLGRNKQFF TGCGCCAGCAGCTTAGTGTTAGGTCGCAATAAGCAGTTCTTC TRBJ2-1 - - TRBV11-1
CASSRETGGGTDTQYF TGTGCCAGCAGCCGAGAGACAGGGGGAGGCACAGATACGCAGTATTTT TRBJ2-3 - TRBD1 TRBV4-2
CAISEPMGGDTGYTF TGTGCCATCAGTGAGCCCATGGGGGGGGATACCGGCTACACCTTC TRBJ1-2 - - TRBV10-3